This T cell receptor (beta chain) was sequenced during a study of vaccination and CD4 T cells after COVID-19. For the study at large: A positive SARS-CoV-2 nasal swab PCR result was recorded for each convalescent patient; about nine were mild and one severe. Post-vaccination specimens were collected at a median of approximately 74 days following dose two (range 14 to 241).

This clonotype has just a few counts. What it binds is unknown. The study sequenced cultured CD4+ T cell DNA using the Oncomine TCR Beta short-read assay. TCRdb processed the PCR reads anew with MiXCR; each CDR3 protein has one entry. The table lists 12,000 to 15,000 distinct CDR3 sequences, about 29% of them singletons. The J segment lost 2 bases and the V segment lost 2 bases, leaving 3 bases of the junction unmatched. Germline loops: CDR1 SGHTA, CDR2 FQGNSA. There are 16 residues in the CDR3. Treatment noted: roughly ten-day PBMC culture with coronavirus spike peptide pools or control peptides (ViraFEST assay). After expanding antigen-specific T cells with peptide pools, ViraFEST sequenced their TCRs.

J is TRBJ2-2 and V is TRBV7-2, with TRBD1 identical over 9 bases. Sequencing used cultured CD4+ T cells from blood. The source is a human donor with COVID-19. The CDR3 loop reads CASSLWGQGNTGELFF. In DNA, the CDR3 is TGTGCCAGCAGCTTATGGGGACAGGGAAACACCGGGGAGCTGTTTTTT.